Presented here are 18 T cell receptor beta chains from one specimen sequenced in a study of cytomegalovirus exposure and HLA in healthy donors. Researchers ran the PCR with 60 Vbeta and 13 Jbeta primers. The method was immunoSEQ multiplex PCR; TCRdb's version includes in-frame clones alone and lacks a portion of them. The table records 100,000 to 150,000 clones, about two thirds of them present only once. The sequencing input was PBMCs. These receptors originate from a man in his fifties or sixties in good health and CMV-seropositive.

The V call is TRBV6-6, the J call TRBJ1-1; no firm D call. V was trimmed by 6 bases and J by 4 bases, leaving 12 bases between them. Germline lookup yields CDR1 MNHNY and CDR2 SVGAGI (reference sequence). The CDR3 sequence is 13 residues long. In nucleotides, the CDR3 is TGTGCCAGCAGACAAGGACTGCTCACTGAAGCTTTCTTT. Its translation is CASRQGLLTEAFF.

The chain combines TRBV28 with TRBJ1-4; tentatively, D is TRBD1 (5 bases). The ends were cut back, 2 bases at V and 8 bases at J, with 12 bases in the middle. Per germline, CDR1 MDHEN and CDR2 SYDVKM. The CDR3 loop spans 14 amino acids. This chain's CDR3 is CASSLVQGREKLFF. The CDR3 DNA sequence: TGTGCCAGCAGTTTAGTTCAGGGCCGGGAAAAACTGTTTTTT.

The chain links TRBV25-1 to TRBJ1-2; 8 bases are a match to TRBD1. Germline CDR1 and CDR2: MGHDK and SYGVNS. V lost 8 bases, J lost 8 bases, and 13 bases stayed unmatched. This CDR3 comprises 14 residues. The CDR3 sequence: CASAELGQERGYTF. In nucleotides, the CDR3 is TGTGCCAGCGCCGAGCTGGGACAGGAGAGAGGCTACACCTTC.

This clone showed up just once. This sequence joins TRBV29-1 and TRBJ1-1; 7 bases are shared with TRBD1. Germline V lookup: CDR1 SQVTM, CDR2 ANQGSEA. V shed 7 bases, J shed 1 base, and the junction held 6 bases outside the gene matches. CDR3 length: 13 residues. CDR3 region: CSANRGGNTEAFF. The CDR3 bases are TGCAGCGCCAACAGGGGAGGGAACACTGAAGCTTTCTTT.

The rearrangement joins TRBV9 to TRBJ2-7, with a possible D match to TRBD2 (6 bases). The CDR3 loop spans 12 amino acids. Germline CDR1 SGDLS, CDR2 YYNGEE. The V and J ends lost 2 bases and 6 bases respectively, with 9 bases between them. CDR3 protein: CASSVGGGEQYF. The CDR3 region has the DNA TGTGCCAGCAGCGTGGGGGGTGGCGAGCAGTACTTC.

This clone has only a few counts. The CDR3 is CSAPGFTEAFF. The DNA of the CDR3 is TGCAGTGCCCCCGGGTTCACTGAAGCTTTCTTT. The J gene is TRBJ1-1, the V gene TRBV20-1, with D hard to call. Germline-derived CDR1 and CDR2 are DFQATT and SNEGSKA (reference sequence). V gave up 6 bases and J gave up 4 bases, with 9 bases separating them. The length of the CDR3 is 11 residues.

Comments on this clone: Its ends do not fully match the called genes, so a read error is possible. The chain uses TRBV18 and TRBJ1-4, with D possibly matching TRBD1 (5 bases). The germline CDR1 and CDR2 sequences are KGHSH and LQKENI. This CDR3 comprises 15 residues. The CDR3 here is CASSPPELGGERLFF. CDR3 DNA: TGTGCCAGCTCACCACCGGAGCTAGGAGGGGAAAGACTGTTTTTT.

This clone was counted between two and nine times. This chain joins TRBV5-8 and TRBJ1-3; TRBD1 aligns across 7 bases. CDR1 and CDR2 (germline): SGHTS, YDEGEE. The V segment lost 0 bases and the J segment 2 bases; nucleotides outside the gene matches: 2. The CDR3 totals 15 residues. The CDR3 region has the DNA TGTGCCAGCAGCTTGGAGGGACAGCCTGGAAACACCATATATTTT. Translation: CASSLEGQPGNTIYF. The whole variable domain, filled in from reference TRBV5-8 and TRBJ1-3, reads EAGVTQSPTHLIKTRGQQATLRCSPISGHTSVYWYQQALGLGLQFLLWYDEGEERNRGNFPPRFSGRQFPNYSSELNVNALELEDSALYLCASSLEGQPGNTIYFGEGSWLTVV.

This clone was found a few times. The gene calls are TRBV6-5 and TRBJ2-3; 12 positions agree with TRBD2. CDR3 length equals 15 residues. Germline-derived CDR1 and CDR2 are MNHEY and SVGAGI. V dropped 6 bases and J dropped 0; count of bases not matched to a gene: 1. CDR3 amino acids: CASSGLAGSTDTQYF. The CDR3 DNA reads TGTGCCAGCAGCGGACTAGCGGGGAGCACAGATACGCAGTATTTT.

This clone has a handful of counts. The chain joins TRBV2 to TRBJ1-1; D is possibly TRBD1 (6 bases). There are 14 residues in the CDR3. Trimming took 6 bases from V and 6 from J, leaving 17 bases between them. Germline V gives CDR1 SNHLY, CDR2 FYNNEI. The CDR3 DNA sequence: TGTGCCAGCAGCAGGACAGCGGTCCGTGCTGAAGCTTTCTTT. Encoded protein: CASSRTAVRAEAFF.

The rearrangement links TRBV7-2 to TRBJ1-1; D call uncertain. The CDR3 contains 12 residues. V lost 5 bases, J lost 4 bases, and 8 bases lay in between. From germline, CDR1 is SGHTA and CDR2 FQGNSA. CDR3 in amino acids: CASSHTPTEAFF. Written as DNA, the CDR3 is TGTGCCAGCAGCCATACACCCACTGAAGCTTTCTTT.

This chain connects TRBV19 to TRBJ2-2; the D gene is possibly TRBD1 (6 bases). V gave up 2 bases and J gave up 7 bases, with 11 bases separating them. The CDR3 runs to 14 residues. Germline-derived CDR1 and CDR2 are LNHDA and SQIVND (reference sequence). CDR3 DNA: TGTGCCAGTAGTATATCAGGGGCTGGCGGGGAGCTGTTTTTT. It codes for CASSISGAGGELFF.

The chain combines TRBV7-9 with TRBJ2-5, with 7 positions matching TRBD1. The V gene end was trimmed by 5 bases and the J gene end by 3 bases; junction bases not matched to a gene: 3. CDR3 length: 13 residues. The germline CDR1 and CDR2 sequences are SEHNR and FQNEAQ (reference sequence). DNA for the CDR3: TGTGCCAGCAGCCTGGGGACAGAAGAGACCCAGTACTTC. It translates to CASSLGTEETQYF. Complete variable domain (other parts from reference TRBV7-9 and TRBJ2-5): DTGVSQNPRHKITKRGQNVTFRCDPISEHNRLYWYRQTLGQGPEFLTYFQNEAQLEKSRLLSDRFSAERPKGSFSTLEIQRTEQGDSAMYLCASSLGTEETQYFGPGTRLLVL.

This rearrangement joins TRBV7-3 to TRBJ2-2; D may be TRBD1 (6 bases). The germline CDR1 and CDR2 sequences are SGHTA and FQGTGA. The CDR3 extends over 15 amino acids. The V end lost 6 bases, the J end lost 1 base, and 12 bases lay between the germline ends. This chain's CDR3 is CASSRQAGNTGELFF. The DNA for the CDR3 is TGTGCCAGCAGTAGACAGGCGGGGAACACCGGGGAGCTGTTTTTT.

The chain carries TRBV28 and TRBJ2-3; 12 bases line up with TRBD1. Germline lookup yields CDR1 MDHEN and CDR2 SYDVKM. V was pared by 5 bases and J by 3 bases, with 6 bases of the junction left unmatched. The CDR3 has 16 amino acids. The CDR3 DNA sequence: TGTGCCAGCAGTCCTCCGGGACAGGGGGCAACAGATACGCAGTATTTT. Its translation: CASSPPGQGATDTQYF.

This chain joins TRBV30 and TRBJ1-4; tentative D call: TRBD1 (5 bases). V gave up 8 bases and J gave up 3 bases, with 13 bases separating them. This CDR3 is built from 13 residues. Germline V gene data show CDR1 as GTSNPN and CDR2 as SVGIG (reference sequence). In DNA, the CDR3 is TGTGCCAGAAGAGGAGGGGCTAATGAAAAACTGTTTTTT. Translation: CARRGGANEKLFF.

This sequence joins TRBV5-4 and TRBJ2-6; 8 bases line up with TRBD1. Germline V lookup: CDR1 SGHNT, CDR2 YYREEE (reference sequence). This CDR3 contains 17 residues. J gave up 2 bases and V 2 bases, and 6 bases lay outside the gene matches. CDR3 nucleotides: TGTGCCAGCAGCTTCGCCAGGGGGCTAACTGGGGCCAACGTCCTGACTTTC. This gives the protein CASSFARGLTGANVLTF.

The chain couples TRBV18 to TRBJ1-4; D is uncertain. From germline, CDR1 is KGHSH and CDR2 LQKENI. The CDR3 covers 16 residues. Trimming left V 6 bases short and J 4 bases short, with 18 bases between. CDR3 sequence: CASSPVRNGINEKLFF. CDR3 DNA: TGTGCCAGCTCCCCGGTCCGAAACGGGATTAATGAAAAACTGTTTTTT.